What follows are 26 T cell receptor beta chains derived from one specimen sequenced in a study of tumor and adjacent non-tumor tissue in lung cancer. TCRbeta libraries were built with three rounds of nested PCR, modified from ARM-PCR. TCRdb ran MiXCR on the multiplex PCR reads and lists one entry per CDR3 protein. The table has approximately 140,000 distinct CDR3 sequences, approximately 66% seen once. No cell sorting was done before RNA was extracted from the tissue. Input material: lung tumor tissue. These TCRs come from a man between 60 and 70 years old with small cell lung cancer.

This clonotype was detected ten times or more. The V gene is TRBV6-2 or TRBV6-3, the J gene TRBJ2-2, with no clear D. Germline lookup yields CDR1 MNHEY and CDR2 SVGEGT. This CDR3 comprises 15 residues. V dropped 7 bases and J dropped 4 bases, with 16 bases sitting between them. The CDR3 sequence is CASMFSRISTGELFF. The CDR3 coding sequence is TGTGCCAGCATGTTCTCGAGGATCTCCACCGGGGAGCTGTTTTTT.

In the case of this clonotype: Without the conserved terminal phenylalanine or tryptophan, this CDR3 likely stems from a read error. This sequence joins TRBV12-3 or TRBV12-4 and TRBJ1-5; unclear D gene. The CDR3 consists of 14 residues. Between the trimmed V and J ends, which lost 6 bases and 9 bases, there was a span of 18 bases. In DNA form, the CDR3 reads TGTGCCAGCAGCCCCAACAGCGATGGTCGGCCCCAGCATTCT. It is translated as CASSPNSDGRPQHS.

V gene TRBV20-1 combines with J gene TRBJ2-3; 12 bases line up with TRBD2. The CDR3 is 16 amino acids. Germline V CDR1 and CDR2: DFQATT, SNEGSKA (reference sequence). V shed 4 bases and J 5 bases; nucleotides not matched to a gene: 10. CDR3 amino acids: CSATTVTSGSRDTQYF. Written as DNA, the CDR3 is TGCAGTGCTACGACCGTGACTAGCGGGAGTAGAGATACGCAGTATTTT.

CDR3 coding DNA: TGCAGTGCCCTCACCCCCGGGGAGCTGTTTTTT. This encodes CSALTPGELFF. The chain employs TRBV20-1 and TRBJ2-2; D remains unclear. Per the germline V gene, CDR1 is DFQATT and CDR2 is SNEGSKA (reference sequence). V lost 6 bases and J 6 bases, leaving 8 bases between the germline ends. This CDR3 region has 11 residues.

Comments on this clonotype: A junction boundary mismatches the germline segment, possibly from a read error. The chain carries TRBV11-3 and TRBJ1-1; unclear D gene. Germline-derived CDR1 and CDR2 are SGHNT and YENEEA. The CDR3 runs to 13 residues. This chain's CDR3 is CARSKDGGTGAFF. The CDR3 DNA is TGTGCCAGGAGCAAAGATGGAGGTACTGGAGCTTTCTTT.

This clonotype appeared many times. The genes are TRBV11-3 and TRBJ2-1; TRBD2 agrees at 11 bases. V gave up 3 bases and J gave up 7 bases; unmatched junction bases: 11. The CDR3 totals 17 residues. CDR1 and CDR2 from the germline V gene are SGHNT and YENEEA. CDR3 sequence (DNA): TGTGCCAGCAGCTTGGGTAGCGGGAGGGACTCTCGGAATGAGCAGTTCTTC. Protein product: CASSLGSGRDSRNEQFF.

At least ten counts were recorded for this clonotype. CDR3 amino acids: CSVPGQGDTGELFF. The DNA of the CDR3 is TGCAGCGTCCCGGGACAGGGAGATACCGGGGAGCTGTTTTTT. The J gene is TRBJ2-2, the V gene TRBV29-1, with 9 bases that match TRBD1. Per germline, CDR1 SQVTM and CDR2 ANQGSEA. V lost 6 bases, J lost 5 bases, and 7 bases stayed unmatched. The CDR3 consists of 14 residues.

This clonotype was recorded many times. The chain employs TRBV20-1 and TRBJ2-1; 11 nucleotides line up with TRBD2. This CDR3 comprises 16 residues. Trimming removed 0 bases from V and 8 bases from J; junction bases left unmatched: 9. Germline V lookup: CDR1 DFQATT, CDR2 SNEGSKA (reference sequence). The CDR3 bases are TGCAGTGCTAGAGATTCAGGGGCTAGCGGGAGGCATGAGCAGTTCTTC. Amino acids: CSARDSGASGRHEQFF.

This clonotype appeared a single time. Its ends do not fully match the called genes, so a read error is possible. The chain links TRBV12-3 or TRBV12-4 to TRBJ1-2; 7 bases map to TRBD1. The CDR3 has 15 residues. CDR3: CASGVTGVADYRYTF. The CDR3 region has the DNA TGTGCCAGCGGCGTAACAGGGGTCGCCGACTATCGCTACACCTTC.

With respect to this clonotype: A read error is likely, as this CDR3 ends without the conserved phenylalanine or tryptophan. CDR3 sequence (DNA): TGTGCCAGCATCTCCTTAGATACGCAGTATCTT. This codes for CASISLDTQYL. The chain employs TRBV12-3 or TRBV12-4 and TRBJ2-3; no firm D call. The germline V and J ends were trimmed by 7 bases and 5 bases, with 7 bases remaining between them. CDR3 size: 11 residues.

V gene TRBV11-3 combines with J gene TRBJ1-1; D gene ambiguous. Per germline, CDR1 SGHNT and CDR2 YENEEA. The CDR3 runs to 14 residues. CDR3 DNA: TGTCCCTGCAGCTTAAGAAGTGAGGGCAATGAAGCTTTCTTT. Translation gives CPCSLRSEGNEAFF. Full variable domain (outside the CDR3, taken from reference TRBV11-3 and TRBJ1-1): EAGVVQSPRYKIIEKKQPVAFWCNPISGHNTLYWYLQNLGQGPELLIRYENEEAVDDSQLPKDRFSAERLKGVDSTLKIQPAELGDSAVYLCPCSLRSEGNEAFFGQGTRLTVV.

For this clonotype: One base away lies a much larger clone, so this may be a sequencing read error. The rearrangement links TRBV4-2 to TRBJ1-2; perhaps TRBD1 as D (6 bases). Per germline, CDR1 LGHNA and CDR2 YNFKEQ. CDR3 length equals 16 residues. This CDR3 reads CASIQDPQGRFYGYTF. The CDR3 DNA sequence: TGTGCCAGCATCCAAGATCCGCAGGGGCGCTTCTATGGCTACACCTTC.

This chain connects TRBV4-2 to TRBJ2-2; 10 positions match TRBD2. V lost 1 base and J lost 7; bases outside the gene matches: 3. Per germline, CDR1 LGHNA and CDR2 YNFKEQ. The length of the CDR3 is 15 residues. Written as DNA, the CDR3 is TGTGCCAGCAGCCAAGGTTCTAGCGGGAGCGGGGAGCTGTTTTTT. It is translated as CASSQGSSGSGELFF.

With respect to this clonotype: This may be a read error, as it is one base from a much larger clone. This chain links TRBV6-1 with TRBJ2-7; maybe TRBD1 (6 bases). The CDR3 is 16 amino acids. From germline, CDR1 is MNHNS and CDR2 SASEGT. The CDR3 is CASSLKGVGASYDQYF. CDR3 nucleotide sequence: TGTGCCAGTAGTCTAAAGGGGGTGGGCGCTTCCTACGATCAGTACTTC.

Of note for this clonotype: The conserved phenylalanine or tryptophan normally closing the CDR3 is absent here, so this likely arose from a read error. Because the CDR3's place on the DNA is in doubt, the DNA is left out and the CDR3 is given as listed by TCRdb. V usage is TRBV11-1 and J usage is TRBJ2-1; TRBD2 reflects the table's D call only, with no check against the DNA. Looked up from germline, CDR1 is SGHAT and CDR2 is FQDESV (reference sequence). The CDR3 is 15 residues long, ends included. Here the CDR3 reads CASSLELAAYNELFL.

Concerning this clonotype: One junction end does not reproduce the germline sequence, and a read error may be involved. The chain uses TRBV11-2 and TRBJ2-1; no reliable D call. CDR1 is SGHAT and CDR2 is FQNNGV in the germline V gene. The CDR3 loop spans 12 amino acids. The CDR3 coding sequence is TGTCCCAGCAGCTTCCCCTACAATGAGCAGTTTTTC. Protein: CPSSFPYNEQFF.

The chain has TRBV12-3 or TRBV12-4 and TRBJ2-3; weak D call: TRBD1 (5 bases). CDR3 size: 13 residues. The V end lost 5 bases, the J end lost 5 bases, and 11 bases lay between the germline ends. The CDR3 nucleotides read TGTGCCAGCAGTGGGGCCTCTGGAGATACGCAGTATTTT. This sequence encodes CASSGASGDTQYF.

The chain couples TRBV11-1 to TRBJ1-1; no firm D call. V gave up 2 bases and J gave up 3 bases, with 7 bases separating them. The CDR3 is made up of 13 amino acids. Per germline, CDR1 SGHAT and CDR2 FQDESV (reference sequence). For the CDR3, the DNA is TGTGCCAGCAGCTTAAGTGTGGACACTGAAGCTTTCTTT. Its protein product is CASSLSVDTEAFF.

Details on this clonotype: Relative to the germline gene, one junction end is altered; a read error may explain this. The chain recombines TRBV10-2 with TRBJ2-6; the D gene is possibly TRBD1 (5 bases). Germline loops: CDR1 WSHSY, CDR2 SAAADI. The CDR3 extends over 14 amino acids. CDR3: CASTPNTGANVPTF. DNA of the CDR3: TGCGCCAGCACCCCCAACACTGGGGCCAACGTCCCGACTTTC.

This chain uses TRBV6-2 or TRBV6-3 with TRBJ2-3; a possible D gene is TRBD1 (6 bases). V gave up 7 bases and J gave up 6 bases, with 23 bases separating them. The CDR3 contains 16 residues. Germline assignment: CDR1 MNHEY and CDR2 SVGEGT. CDR3 sequence (DNA): TGTGCCAGCAACAATCAACAGGGTAGGAGGACGGATACGCAGTATTTT. The encoded protein is CASNNQQGRRTDTQYF.

The chain links TRBV20-1 to TRBJ2-3, with a tentative D call TRBD2 (7 bases). The CDR3 runs 16 residues. Germline CDR1 reads DFQATT; CDR2 reads SNEGSKA (reference sequence). V was clipped by 6 bases and J by 2 bases, with 21 bases between them. The CDR3 sequence is CSATIWGRGYTDTQYF. CDR3 DNA sequence: TGCAGTGCGACTATCTGGGGGAGGGGGTACACAGATACGCAGTATTTT.

This clonotype was detected only a few times. A much more abundant neighbour one base away suggests this may be a read error. This sequence joins TRBV12-3 or TRBV12-4 and TRBJ2-7; TRBD2 might be the D (6 bases). The CDR3 has 14 residues. The CDR3 DNA follows: TGTCCCAGCAGCCGGTTAGTCGGGACTTACGAGCAGTACGTC. Translation gives CPSSRLVGTYEQYV.

Regarding this clonotype: A read error may produce the germline difference seen at one junction end. The chain uses TRBV5-4 and TRBJ2-7; 9 nucleotides agree with TRBD1. This CDR3 contains 13 residues. Germline V gene data show CDR1 as SGHNT and CDR2 as YYREEE (reference sequence). The CDR3 nucleotides read TGTGCCACCGGCCGGGACAGGGCCCACGAGCACTACTTC. Protein product: CATGRDRAHEHYF. The variable domain in full, completed from reference TRBV5-4 and TRBJ2-7, reads ETGVTQSPTHLIKTRGQQVTLRCSSQSGHNTVSWYQQALGQGPQFIFQYYREEENGRGNFPPRFSGLQFPNYSSELNVNALELDDSALYLCATGRDRAHEHYFGPGTRLTVT.

This clonotype has only a few counts. V usage is TRBV12-5 and J usage is TRBJ2-1; 10 bases match TRBD2. V lost 5 bases, J lost 8 bases, and 12 bases stayed unmatched. Germline lookup yields CDR1 LGHNT and CDR2 FRNRAP. The CDR3 is made up of 16 amino acids. The DNA of the CDR3 is TGTGCTAGTGGTCGCGAATTAGCGGGAGGTGGAGATGAGCAGTTCTTC. Its protein product is CASGRELAGGGDEQFF.

A remark on this clonotype: This may be a read error, as it is one base from a much larger clone. J is TRBJ2-7 and V is TRBV6-1, with 8 bases matching TRBD2. Germline V gives CDR1 MNHNS, CDR2 SASEGT. After removal of 8 bases from V and 4 bases from J, the junction contained 10 bases not matched to a gene. The CDR3 has 14 residues. CDR3 residues: CASEKTGGRYEQYV. For the CDR3, the DNA is TGTGCCAGCGAGAAGACGGGGGGGCGTTACGAGCAGTACGTC.

Concerning this clonotype: A read error may be the cause here, since a much bigger clone is one base away. The rearrangement joins TRBV20-1 to TRBJ2-4, with D unresolved. This CDR3 spans 14 amino acids. Germline-derived CDR1 and CDR2 are DFQATT and SNEGSKA (reference sequence). With 0 bases removed from V and 1 base from J, the gap between germline ends came to 7 bases. CDR3 amino acids: CSAREQRAKNIQYF. The CDR3 DNA follows: TGCAGTGCTAGAGAACAGAGGGCCAAAAACATTCAGTACTTC.